This TCR beta chain was captured by sequencing in a study of CD8 T cells in Susac syndrome. The ends were cut back, 1 base at V and 8 bases at J, with 12 bases in the middle. CDR3 length equals 14 residues. Looked up from germline, CDR1 is SGHVS and CDR2 is FQNEAQ. After extraction with the RNeasy kit, roughly 0.45 to 1 ug of the RNA was reverse transcribed using random hexamers. The CDR3 of TCR beta was amplified by immunoSEQ multiplex PCR across 54 Vbeta and 13 Jbeta. TCRdb fed the immunoSEQ multiplex PCR reads into MiXCR, producing one record per CDR3 protein. Of approximately 100,000 distinct CDR3 sequences in the sample, 85% to 95% were seen once. Peripheral blood CD8+ and CD4+ T cells were profiled by TCR beta sequencing.

Sequencing input: CD4+ T cells from PBMCs. The sequence was obtained from a human donor in good health. The genes are TRBV7-8 and TRBJ1-5; possible D gene TRBD1, 5 bases. CDR3 DNA: TGTGCCAGCAGCTTAGGCGGGGGAATAGAGCCCCAGCATTTT. Amino acids: CASSLGGGIEPQHF.